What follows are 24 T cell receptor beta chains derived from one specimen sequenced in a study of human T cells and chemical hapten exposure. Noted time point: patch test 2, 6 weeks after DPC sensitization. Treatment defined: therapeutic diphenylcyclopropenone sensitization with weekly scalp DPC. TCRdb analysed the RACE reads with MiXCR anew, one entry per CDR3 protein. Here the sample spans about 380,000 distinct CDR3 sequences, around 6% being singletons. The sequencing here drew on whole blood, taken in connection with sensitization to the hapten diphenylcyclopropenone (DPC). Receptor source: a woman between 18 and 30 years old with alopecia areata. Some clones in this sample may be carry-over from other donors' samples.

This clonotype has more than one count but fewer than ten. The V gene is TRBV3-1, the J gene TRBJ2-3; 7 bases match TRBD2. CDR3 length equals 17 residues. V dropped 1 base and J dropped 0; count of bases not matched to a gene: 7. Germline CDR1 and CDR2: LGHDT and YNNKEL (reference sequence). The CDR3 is CASSQGASGSSTDTQYF. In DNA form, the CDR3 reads TGTGCCAGCAGCCAAGGGGCTAGCGGTTCTAGCACAGATACGCAGTATTTT.

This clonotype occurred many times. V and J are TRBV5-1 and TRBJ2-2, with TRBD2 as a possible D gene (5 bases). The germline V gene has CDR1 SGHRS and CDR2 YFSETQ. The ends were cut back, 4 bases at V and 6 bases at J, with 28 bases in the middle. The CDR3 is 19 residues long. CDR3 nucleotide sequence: TGCGCCAGCAGCCCCACGCGGCGGGCCCTCCTTTCCGACGCCGGGGAGCTGTTTTTT. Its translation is CASSPTRRALLSDAGELFF. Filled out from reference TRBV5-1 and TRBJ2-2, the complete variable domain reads KAGVTQTPRYLIKTRGQQVTLSCSPISGHRSVSWYQQTPGQGLQFLFEYFSETQRNKGNFPGRFSGRQFSNSRSEMNVSTLELGDSALYLCASSPTRRALLSDAGELFFGEGSRLTVL.

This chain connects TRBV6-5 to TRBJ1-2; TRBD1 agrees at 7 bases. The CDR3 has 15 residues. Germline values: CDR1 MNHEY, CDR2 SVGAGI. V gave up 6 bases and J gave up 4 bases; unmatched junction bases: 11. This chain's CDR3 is CASRIGQVAPYGYTF. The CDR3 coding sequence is TGTGCCAGCAGAATCGGACAGGTCGCTCCCTATGGCTACACCTTC.

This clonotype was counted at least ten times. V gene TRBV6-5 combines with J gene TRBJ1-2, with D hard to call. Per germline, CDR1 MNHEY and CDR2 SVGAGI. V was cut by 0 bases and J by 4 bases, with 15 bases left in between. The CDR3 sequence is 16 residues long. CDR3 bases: TGTGCCAGCAGTTACTCGAGGTTCAACCTTGGCTATGGCTACACCTTC. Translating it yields CASSYSRFNLGYGYTF.

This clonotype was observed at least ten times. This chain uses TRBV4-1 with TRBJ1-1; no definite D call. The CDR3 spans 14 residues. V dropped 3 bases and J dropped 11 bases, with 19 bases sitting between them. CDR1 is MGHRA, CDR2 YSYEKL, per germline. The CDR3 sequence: CASSQGDMTLSAFF. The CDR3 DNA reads TGCGCCAGCAGCCAGGGAGACATGACACTGAGCGCTTTCTTT.

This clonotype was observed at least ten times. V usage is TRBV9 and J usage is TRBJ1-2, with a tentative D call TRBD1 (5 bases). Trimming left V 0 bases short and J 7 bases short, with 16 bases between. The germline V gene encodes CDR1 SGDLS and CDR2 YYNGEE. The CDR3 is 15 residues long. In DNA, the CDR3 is TGTGCCAGCAGCGTAGCTCCAGGGTCCGGTGGTGGCTACACCTTC. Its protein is CASSVAPGSGGGYTF. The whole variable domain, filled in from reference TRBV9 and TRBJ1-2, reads DSGVTQTPKHLITATGQRVTLRCSPRSGDLSVYWYQQSLDQGLQFLIQYYNGEERAKGNILERFSAQQFPDLHSELNLSSLELGDSALYFCASSVAPGSGGGYTFGSGTRLTVV.

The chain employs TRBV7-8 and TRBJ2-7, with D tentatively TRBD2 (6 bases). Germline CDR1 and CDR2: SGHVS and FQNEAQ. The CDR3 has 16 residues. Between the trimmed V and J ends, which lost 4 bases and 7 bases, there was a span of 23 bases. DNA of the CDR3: TGTGCCAGCAGCTCCCAGACGGAAGGGACCCGGGGGGAGCAGTACTTC. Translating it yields CASSSQTEGTRGEQYF.

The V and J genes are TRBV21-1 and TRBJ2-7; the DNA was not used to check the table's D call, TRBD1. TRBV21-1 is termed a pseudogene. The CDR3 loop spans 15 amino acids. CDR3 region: CASNGRQLRSYEQYF. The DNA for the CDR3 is TGTGCCAGCAATGGGCGGCAGCTCCGCTCCTACGAGCAGTACTTC.

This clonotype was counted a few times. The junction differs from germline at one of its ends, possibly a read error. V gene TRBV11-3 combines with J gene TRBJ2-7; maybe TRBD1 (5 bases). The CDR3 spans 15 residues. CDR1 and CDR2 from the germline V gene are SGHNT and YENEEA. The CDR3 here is CASSVDSDNSYEQYF. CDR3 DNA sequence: TGTGCCAGCAGCGTAGATTCGGACAACTCCTACGAGCAGTACTTC.

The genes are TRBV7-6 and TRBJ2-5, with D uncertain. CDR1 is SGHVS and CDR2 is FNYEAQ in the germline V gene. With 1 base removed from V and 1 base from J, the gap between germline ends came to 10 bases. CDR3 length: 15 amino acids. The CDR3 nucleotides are TGTGCCAGCAGCTTAGACCCACAAGCCCAAGAGACCCAGTACTTC. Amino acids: CASSLDPQAQETQYF.

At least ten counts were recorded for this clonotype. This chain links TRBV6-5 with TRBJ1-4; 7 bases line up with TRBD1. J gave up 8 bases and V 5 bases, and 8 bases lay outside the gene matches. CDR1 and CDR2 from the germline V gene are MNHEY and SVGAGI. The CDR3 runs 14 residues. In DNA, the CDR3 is TGTGCCAGCAGTCTTGACAGGGATCTAGAAAAACTGTTTTTT. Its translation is CASSLDRDLEKLFF.

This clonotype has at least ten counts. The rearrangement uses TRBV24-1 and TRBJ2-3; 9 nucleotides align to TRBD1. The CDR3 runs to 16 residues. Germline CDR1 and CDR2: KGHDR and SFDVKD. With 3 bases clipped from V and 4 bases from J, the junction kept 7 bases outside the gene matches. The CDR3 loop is CATSDRDRVGSDTQYF. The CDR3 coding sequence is TGTGCCACCAGTGATCGGGACAGGGTAGGATCAGATACGCAGTATTTT.

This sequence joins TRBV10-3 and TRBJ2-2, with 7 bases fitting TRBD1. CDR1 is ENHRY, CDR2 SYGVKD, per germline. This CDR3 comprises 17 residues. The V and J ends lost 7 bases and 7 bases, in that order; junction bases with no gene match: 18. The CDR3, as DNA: TGTGCCATCACTCGGGGTTCCGGGACAGAAGCGGTCGGGGAGCTGTTTTTT. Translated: CAITRGSGTEAVGELFF.

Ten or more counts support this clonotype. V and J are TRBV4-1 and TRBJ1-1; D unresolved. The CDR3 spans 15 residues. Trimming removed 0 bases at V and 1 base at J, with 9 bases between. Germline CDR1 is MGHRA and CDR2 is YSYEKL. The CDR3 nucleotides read TGCGCCAGCAGCCAAGAAGTGGGGAGGAACACTGAAGCTTTCTTT. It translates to CASSQEVGRNTEAFF.

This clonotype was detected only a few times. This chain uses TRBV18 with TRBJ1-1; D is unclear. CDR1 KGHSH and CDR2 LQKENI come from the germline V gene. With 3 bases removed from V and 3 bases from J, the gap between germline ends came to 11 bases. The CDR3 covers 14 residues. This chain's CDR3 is CASSPREADTEAFF. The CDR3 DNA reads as TGTGCCAGCTCACCCCGGGAAGCGGACACTGAAGCTTTCTTT.

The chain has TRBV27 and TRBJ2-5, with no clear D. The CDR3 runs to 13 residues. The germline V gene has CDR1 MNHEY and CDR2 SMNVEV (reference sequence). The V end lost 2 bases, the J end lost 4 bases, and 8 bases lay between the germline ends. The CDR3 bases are TGTGCCAGCAGTTTAGTCGGTCCAGAGACCCAGTACTTC. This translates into CASSLVGPETQYF.

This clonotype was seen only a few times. DNA of the CDR3: TGTGCCAGCACCCCCTCTCGGTGGGTTAAAGAGACCCAGTACTTC. Its translation: CASTPSRWVKETQYF. This chain uses TRBV12-3 or TRBV12-4 with TRBJ2-5; no clear D. The CDR3 is 15 amino acids. Trimming cost V 7 bases and J 3 bases, with 18 bases left between them.

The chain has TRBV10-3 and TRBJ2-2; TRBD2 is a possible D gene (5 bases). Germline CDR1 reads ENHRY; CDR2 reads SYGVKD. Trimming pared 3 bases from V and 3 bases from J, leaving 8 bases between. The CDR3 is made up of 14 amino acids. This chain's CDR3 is CAISEHGDTGELFF. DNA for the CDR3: TGTGCCATCAGTGAACACGGGGACACCGGGGAGCTGTTTTTT.

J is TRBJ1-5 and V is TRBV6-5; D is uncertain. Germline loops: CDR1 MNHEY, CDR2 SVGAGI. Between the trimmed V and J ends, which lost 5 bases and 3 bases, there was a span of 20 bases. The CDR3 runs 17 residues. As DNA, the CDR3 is TGTGCCAGCAGTAAATACAGATTACTGGGGTACAATCAGCCCCAGCATTTT. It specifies CASSKYRLLGYNQPQHF.

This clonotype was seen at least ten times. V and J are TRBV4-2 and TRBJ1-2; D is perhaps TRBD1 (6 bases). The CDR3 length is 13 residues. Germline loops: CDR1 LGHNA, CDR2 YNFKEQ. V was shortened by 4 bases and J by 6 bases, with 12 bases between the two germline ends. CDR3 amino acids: CASSREGVDGYTF. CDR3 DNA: TGTGCCAGCAGCCGAGAGGGGGTCGATGGCTACACCTTC.

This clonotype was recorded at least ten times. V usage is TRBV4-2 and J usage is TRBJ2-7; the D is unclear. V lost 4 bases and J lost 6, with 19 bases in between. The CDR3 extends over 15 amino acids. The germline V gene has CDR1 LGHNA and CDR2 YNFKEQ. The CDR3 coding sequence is TGTGCCAGCAGCCCCACAGCCGTAAGGGTCTCCGAGCAGTACTTC. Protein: CASSPTAVRVSEQYF.

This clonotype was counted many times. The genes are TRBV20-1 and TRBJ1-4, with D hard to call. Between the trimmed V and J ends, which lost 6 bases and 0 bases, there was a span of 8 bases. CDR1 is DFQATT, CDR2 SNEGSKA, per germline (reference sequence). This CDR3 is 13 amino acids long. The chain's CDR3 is CSAVESTNEKLFF. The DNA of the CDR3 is TGCAGTGCGGTCGAGTCAACTAATGAAAAACTGTTTTTT.

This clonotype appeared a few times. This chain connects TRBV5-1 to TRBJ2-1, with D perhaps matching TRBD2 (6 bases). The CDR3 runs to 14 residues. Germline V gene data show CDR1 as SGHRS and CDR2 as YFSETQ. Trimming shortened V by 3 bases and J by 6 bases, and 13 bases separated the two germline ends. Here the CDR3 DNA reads TGCGCCAGCAGCTCGGGGGACGGGGGCAATGAGCAGTTCTTC. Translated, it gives CASSSGDGGNEQFF.

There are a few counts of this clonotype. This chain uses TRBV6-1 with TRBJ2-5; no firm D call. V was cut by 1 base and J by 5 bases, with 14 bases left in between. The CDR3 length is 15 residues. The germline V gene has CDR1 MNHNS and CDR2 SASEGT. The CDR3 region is CASSEEFVGMETQYF. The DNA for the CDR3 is TGTGCCAGCAGTGAAGAGTTCGTAGGGATGGAGACCCAGTACTTC.